Included here is one T cell receptor (beta chain) sequence, with context. Its antigen is not known. This sample is drawn from a study of cytomegalovirus exposure and HLA in healthy donors. The wider study: The study placed about four fifths of its approximately 380 genotyped donors in the Caucasian-associated ancestry cluster. Study results and limitations: In a later analysis, HLA-associated TCR beta chains were more clonally expanded than equally common others. A likely sequencing artifact accounted for one observed cluster of highly shared sequence variants. Three of the chains that were CMV-associated were confirmed in vitro to be specific for CMV antigens.

V gave up 2 bases and J gave up 2 bases, with 10 bases separating them. The CDR3 sequence is 14 residues long. Per the germline V gene, CDR1 is SGDLS and CDR2 is YYNGEE. A multiplex PCR was run with 60 Vbeta primers and 13 Jbeta primers. Sequencing used immunoSEQ multiplex PCR; TCRdb keeps in-frame clones, though not all of them. The sample has about 140,000 clones, approximately 80% seen once. This rearrangement joins TRBV9 to TRBJ2-5, with D possibly matching TRBD1 (5 bases). The source is a man over 45 in good health and CMV-seronegative. The material sequenced was PBMCs. The CDR3 DNA reads TGTGCCAGCAGCGTGGGGCCGTCACAAGAGACCCAGTACTTC. The encoded protein is CASSVGPSQETQYF.